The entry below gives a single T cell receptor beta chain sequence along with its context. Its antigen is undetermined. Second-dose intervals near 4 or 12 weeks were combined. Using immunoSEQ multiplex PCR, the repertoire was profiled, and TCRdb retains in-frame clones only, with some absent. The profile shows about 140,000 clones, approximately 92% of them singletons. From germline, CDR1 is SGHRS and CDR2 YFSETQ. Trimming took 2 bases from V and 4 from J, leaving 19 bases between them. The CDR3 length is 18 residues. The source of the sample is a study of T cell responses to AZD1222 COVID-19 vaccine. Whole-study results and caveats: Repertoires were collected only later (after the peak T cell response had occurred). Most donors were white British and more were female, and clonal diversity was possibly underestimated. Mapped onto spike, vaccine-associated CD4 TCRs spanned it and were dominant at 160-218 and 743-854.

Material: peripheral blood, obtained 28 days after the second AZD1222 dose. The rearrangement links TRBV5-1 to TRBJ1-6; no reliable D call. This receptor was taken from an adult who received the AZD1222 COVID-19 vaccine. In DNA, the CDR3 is TGCGCCAGCAGCTTACTCCCCAGCGGGGAAACTTATAATTCACCCCTCCACTTT. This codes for CASSLLPSGETYNSPLHF.